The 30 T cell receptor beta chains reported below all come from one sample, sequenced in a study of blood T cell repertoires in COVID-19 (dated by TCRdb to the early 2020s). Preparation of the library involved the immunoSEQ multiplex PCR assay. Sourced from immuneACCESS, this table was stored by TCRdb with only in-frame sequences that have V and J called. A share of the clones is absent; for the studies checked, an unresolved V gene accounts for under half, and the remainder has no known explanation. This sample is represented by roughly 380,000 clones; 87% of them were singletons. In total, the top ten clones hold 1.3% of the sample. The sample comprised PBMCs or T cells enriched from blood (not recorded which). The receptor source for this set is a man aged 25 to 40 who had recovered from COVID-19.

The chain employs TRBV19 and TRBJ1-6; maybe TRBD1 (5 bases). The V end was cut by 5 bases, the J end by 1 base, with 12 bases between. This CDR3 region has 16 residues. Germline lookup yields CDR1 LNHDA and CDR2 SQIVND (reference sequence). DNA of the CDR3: TGTGCCAGTAGTTCTCATAGGGGTTCCTATAATTCACCCCTCCACTTT. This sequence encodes CASSSHRGSYNSPLHF. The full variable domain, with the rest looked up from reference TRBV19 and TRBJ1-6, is DGGITQSPKYLFRKEGQNVTLSCEQNLNHDAMYWYRQDPGQGLRLIYYSQIVNDFQKGDIAEGYSVSREKKESFPLTVTSAQKNPTAFYLCASSSHRGSYNSPLHFGNGTRLTVT.

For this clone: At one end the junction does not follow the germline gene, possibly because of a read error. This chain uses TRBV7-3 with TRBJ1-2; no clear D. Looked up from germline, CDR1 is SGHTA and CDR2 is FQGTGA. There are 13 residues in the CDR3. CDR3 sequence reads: CASSPTVGSGCTF. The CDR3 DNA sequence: TGTGCCAGCAGCCCGACCGTGGGCTCTGGCTGCACCTTC.

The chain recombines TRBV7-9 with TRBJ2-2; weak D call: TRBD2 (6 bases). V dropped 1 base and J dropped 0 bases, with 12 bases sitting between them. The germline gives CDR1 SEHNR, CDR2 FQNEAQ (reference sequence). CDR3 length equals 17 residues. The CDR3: CASSLGGLITNTGELFF. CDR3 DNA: TGTGCCAGCAGCTTAGGGGGACTTATAACGAACACCGGGGAGCTGTTTTTT.

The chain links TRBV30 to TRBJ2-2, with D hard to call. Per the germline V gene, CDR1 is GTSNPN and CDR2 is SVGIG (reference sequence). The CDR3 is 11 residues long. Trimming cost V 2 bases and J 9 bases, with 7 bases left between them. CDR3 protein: CAWSPGRELFF. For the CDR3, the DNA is TGTGCCTGGAGTCCAGGCAGGGAGCTGTTTTTT.

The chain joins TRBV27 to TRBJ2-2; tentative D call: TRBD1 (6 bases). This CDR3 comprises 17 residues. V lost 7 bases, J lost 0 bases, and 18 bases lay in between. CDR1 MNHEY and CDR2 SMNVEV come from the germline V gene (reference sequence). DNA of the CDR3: TGTGCCAGCACCCTGACGAGAACAGGGTCGAACACCGGGGAGCTGTTTTTT. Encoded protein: CASTLTRTGSNTGELFF.

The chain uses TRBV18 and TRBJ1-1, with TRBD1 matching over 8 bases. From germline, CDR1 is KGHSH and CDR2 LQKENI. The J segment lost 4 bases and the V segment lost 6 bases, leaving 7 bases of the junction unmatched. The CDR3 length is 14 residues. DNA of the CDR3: TGTGCCAGCTCGGGGACAGGTAGGAGCACTGAAGCTTTCTTT. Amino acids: CASSGTGRSTEAFF.

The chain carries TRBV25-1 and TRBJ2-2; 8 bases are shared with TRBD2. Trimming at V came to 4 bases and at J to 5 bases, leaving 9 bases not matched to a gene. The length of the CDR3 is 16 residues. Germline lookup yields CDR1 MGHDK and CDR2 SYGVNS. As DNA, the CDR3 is TGTGCCAGCAGTGCTTTGTCGGGGGGGCTAACCGGGGAGCTGTTTTTT. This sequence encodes CASSALSGGLTGELFF.

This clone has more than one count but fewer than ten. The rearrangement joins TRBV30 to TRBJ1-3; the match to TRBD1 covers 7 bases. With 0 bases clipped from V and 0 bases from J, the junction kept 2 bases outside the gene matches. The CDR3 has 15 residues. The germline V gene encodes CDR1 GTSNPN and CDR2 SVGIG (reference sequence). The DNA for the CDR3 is TGTGCCTGGAGTGTATCAGGGGGCTCTGGAAACACCATATATTTT. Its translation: CAWSVSGGSGNTIYF.

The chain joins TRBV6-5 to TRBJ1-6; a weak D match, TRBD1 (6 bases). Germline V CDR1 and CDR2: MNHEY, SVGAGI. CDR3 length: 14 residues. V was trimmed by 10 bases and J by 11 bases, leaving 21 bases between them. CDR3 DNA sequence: TGTGCCACGGAACAGGGTTCGGATTTGCCACCCCTCCACTTT. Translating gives CATEQGSDLPPLHF.

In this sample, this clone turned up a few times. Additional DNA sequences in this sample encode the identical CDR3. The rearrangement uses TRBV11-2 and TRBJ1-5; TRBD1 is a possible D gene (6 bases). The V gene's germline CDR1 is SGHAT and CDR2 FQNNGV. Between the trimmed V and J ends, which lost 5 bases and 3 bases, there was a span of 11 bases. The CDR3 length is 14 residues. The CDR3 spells CASSPGQYNQPQHF. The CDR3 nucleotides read TGTGCCAGCAGCCCCGGACAGTACAATCAGCCCCAGCATTTT.

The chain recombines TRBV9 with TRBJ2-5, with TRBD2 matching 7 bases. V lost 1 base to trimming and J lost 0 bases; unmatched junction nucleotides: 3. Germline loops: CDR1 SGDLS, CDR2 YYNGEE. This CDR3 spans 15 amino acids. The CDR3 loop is CASSVSGIDQETQYF. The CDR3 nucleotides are TGTGCCAGCAGCGTAAGCGGGATTGACCAAGAGACCCAGTACTTC. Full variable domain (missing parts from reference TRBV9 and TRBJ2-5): DSGVTQTPKHLITATGQRVTLRCSPRSGDLSVYWYQQSLDQGLQFLIQYYNGEERAKGNILERFSAQQFPDLHSELNLSSLELGDSALYFCASSVSGIDQETQYFGPGTRLLVL.

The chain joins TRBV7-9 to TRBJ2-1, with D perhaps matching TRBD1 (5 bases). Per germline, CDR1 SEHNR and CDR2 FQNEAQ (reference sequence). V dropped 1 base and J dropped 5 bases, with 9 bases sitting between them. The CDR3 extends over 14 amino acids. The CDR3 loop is CASSLGQTDNEQFF. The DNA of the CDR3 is TGTGCCAGCAGCTTAGGGCAGACAGACAATGAGCAGTTCTTC.

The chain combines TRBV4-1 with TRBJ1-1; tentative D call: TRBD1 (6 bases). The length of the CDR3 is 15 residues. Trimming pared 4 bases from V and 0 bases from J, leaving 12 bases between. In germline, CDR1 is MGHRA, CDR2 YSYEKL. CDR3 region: CASSPPGGLNTEAFF. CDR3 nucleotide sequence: TGCGCCAGCAGCCCCCCGGGGGGCCTGAACACTGAAGCTTTCTTT.

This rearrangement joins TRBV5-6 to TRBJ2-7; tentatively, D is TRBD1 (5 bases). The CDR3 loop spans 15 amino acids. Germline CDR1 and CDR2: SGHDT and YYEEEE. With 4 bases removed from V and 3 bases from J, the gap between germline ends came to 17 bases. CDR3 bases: TGTGCCAGCAGCCCCGGACAACACATAGACTACGAGCAGTACTTC. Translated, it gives CASSPGQHIDYEQYF.

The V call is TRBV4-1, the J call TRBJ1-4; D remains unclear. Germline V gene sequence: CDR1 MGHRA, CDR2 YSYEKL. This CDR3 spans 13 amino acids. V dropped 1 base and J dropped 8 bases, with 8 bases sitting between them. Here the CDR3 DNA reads TGCGCCAGCAGCCAAGTTAATATAGAAAAACTGTTTTTT. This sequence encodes CASSQVNIEKLFF.

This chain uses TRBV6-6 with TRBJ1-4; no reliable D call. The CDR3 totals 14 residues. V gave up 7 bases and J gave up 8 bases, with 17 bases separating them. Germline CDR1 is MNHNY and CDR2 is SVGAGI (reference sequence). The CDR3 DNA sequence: TGTGCCAGCATTGTCGACATGACAAGCGAAAAACTGTTTTTT. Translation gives CASIVDMTSEKLFF.

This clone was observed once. CDR3 loop: CAWRLAGGWETDTQYF. The CDR3 DNA follows: TGTGCCTGGAGACTGGCGGGGGGATGGGAAACAGATACGCAGTATTTT. The V call is TRBV30, the J call TRBJ2-3, with 8 positions matching TRBD2. Germline CDR1 GTSNPN, CDR2 SVGIG (reference sequence). V gave up 3 bases and J gave up 3 bases; unmatched junction bases: 11. This CDR3 has 16 amino acids.

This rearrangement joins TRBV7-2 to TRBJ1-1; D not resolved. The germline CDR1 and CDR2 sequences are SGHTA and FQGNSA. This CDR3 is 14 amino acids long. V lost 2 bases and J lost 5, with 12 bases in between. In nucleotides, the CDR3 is TGTGCCAGCAGCTTACAGTCCAGAGGGACTGAAGCTTTCTTT. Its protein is CASSLQSRGTEAFF.

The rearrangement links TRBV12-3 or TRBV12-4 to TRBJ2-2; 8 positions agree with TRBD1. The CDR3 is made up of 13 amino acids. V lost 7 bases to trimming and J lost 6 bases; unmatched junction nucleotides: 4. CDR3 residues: CASNLQGAGELFF. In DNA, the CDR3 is TGTGCCAGCAACCTACAGGGGGCCGGGGAGCTGTTTTTT.

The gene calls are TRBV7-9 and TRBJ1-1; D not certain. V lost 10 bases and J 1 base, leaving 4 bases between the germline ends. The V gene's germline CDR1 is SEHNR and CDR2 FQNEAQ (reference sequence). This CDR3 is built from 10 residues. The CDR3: CATKNTEAFF. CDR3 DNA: TGTGCCACAAAGAACACTGAAGCTTTCTTT.

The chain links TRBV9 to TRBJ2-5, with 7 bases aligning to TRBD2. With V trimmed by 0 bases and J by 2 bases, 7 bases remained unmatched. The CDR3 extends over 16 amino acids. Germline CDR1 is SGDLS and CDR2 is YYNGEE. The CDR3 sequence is CASSVAIASGQETQYF. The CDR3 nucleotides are TGTGCCAGCAGCGTAGCTATTGCTAGCGGTCAAGAGACCCAGTACTTC. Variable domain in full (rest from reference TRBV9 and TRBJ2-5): DSGVTQTPKHLITATGQRVTLRCSPRSGDLSVYWYQQSLDQGLQFLIQYYNGEERAKGNILERFSAQQFPDLHSELNLSSLELGDSALYFCASSVAIASGQETQYFGPGTRLLVL.

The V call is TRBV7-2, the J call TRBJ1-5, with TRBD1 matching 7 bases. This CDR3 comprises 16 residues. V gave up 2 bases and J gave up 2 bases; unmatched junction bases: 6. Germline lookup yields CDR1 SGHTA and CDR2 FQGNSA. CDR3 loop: CASSLLGQGGNQPQHF. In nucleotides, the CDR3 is TGTGCCAGCAGCTTACTTGGCCAGGGGGGCAATCAGCCCCAGCATTTT.

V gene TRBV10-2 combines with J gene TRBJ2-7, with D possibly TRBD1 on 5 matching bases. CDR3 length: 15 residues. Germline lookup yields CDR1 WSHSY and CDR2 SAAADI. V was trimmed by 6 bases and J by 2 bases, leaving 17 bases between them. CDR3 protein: CASSGNIDSAYEQYF. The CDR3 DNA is TGCGCCAGCAGCGGAAATATTGACAGCGCCTACGAGCAGTACTTC.

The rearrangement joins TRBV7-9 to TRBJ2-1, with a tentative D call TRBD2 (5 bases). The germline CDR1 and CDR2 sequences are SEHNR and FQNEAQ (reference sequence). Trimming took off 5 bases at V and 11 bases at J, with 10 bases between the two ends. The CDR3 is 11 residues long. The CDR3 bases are TGTGCCAGCAGCAATCCGGGGAAGCAGTTCTTC. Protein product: CASSNPGKQFF.

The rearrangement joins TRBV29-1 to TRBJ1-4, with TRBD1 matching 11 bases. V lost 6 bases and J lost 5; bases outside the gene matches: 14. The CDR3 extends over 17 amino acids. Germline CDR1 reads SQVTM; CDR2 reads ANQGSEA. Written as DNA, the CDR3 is TGCAGCGTAACCTCTGGGACAGGGGGACGGTTGAATGAAAAACTGTTTTTT. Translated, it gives CSVTSGTGGRLNEKLFF. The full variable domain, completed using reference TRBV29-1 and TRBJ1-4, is SAVISQKPSRDICQRGTSLTIQCQVDSQVTMMFWYRQQPGQSLTLIATANQGSEATYESGFVIDKFPISRPNLTFSTLTVSNMSPEDSSIYLCSVTSGTGGRLNEKLFFGSGTQLSVL.

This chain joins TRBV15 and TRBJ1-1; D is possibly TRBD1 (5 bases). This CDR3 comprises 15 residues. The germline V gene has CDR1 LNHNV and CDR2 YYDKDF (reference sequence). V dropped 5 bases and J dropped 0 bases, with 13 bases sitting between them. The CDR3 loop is CATSRGLGVNTEAFF. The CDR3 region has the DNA TGTGCCACCAGCCGCGGCTTAGGGGTGAACACTGAAGCTTTCTTT.

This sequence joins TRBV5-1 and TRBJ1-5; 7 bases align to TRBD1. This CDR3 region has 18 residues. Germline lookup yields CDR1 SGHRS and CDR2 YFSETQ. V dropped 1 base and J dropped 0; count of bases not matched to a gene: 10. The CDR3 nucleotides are TGCGCCAGCAGCTTGATACCCGGGACAGAACATAGCAATCAGCCCCAGCATTTT. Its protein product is CASSLIPGTEHSNQPQHF.

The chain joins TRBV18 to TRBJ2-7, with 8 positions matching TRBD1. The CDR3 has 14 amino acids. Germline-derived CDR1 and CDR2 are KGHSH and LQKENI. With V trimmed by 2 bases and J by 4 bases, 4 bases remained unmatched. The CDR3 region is CASSPTGGIYEQYF. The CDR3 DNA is TGTGCCAGCTCACCAACAGGGGGGATTTACGAGCAGTACTTC.

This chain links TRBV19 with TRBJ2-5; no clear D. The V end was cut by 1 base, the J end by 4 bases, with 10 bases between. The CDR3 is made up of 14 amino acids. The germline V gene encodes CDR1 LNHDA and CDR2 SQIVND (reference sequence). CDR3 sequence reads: CASSIGPNGETQYF. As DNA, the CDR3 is TGTGCCAGTAGTATAGGTCCAAACGGAGAGACCCAGTACTTC.

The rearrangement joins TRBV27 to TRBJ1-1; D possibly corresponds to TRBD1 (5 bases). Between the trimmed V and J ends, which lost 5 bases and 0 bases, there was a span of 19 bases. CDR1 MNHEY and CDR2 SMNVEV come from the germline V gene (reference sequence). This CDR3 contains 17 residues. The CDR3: CASSPWGASTMNTEAFF. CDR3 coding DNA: TGTGCCAGCAGTCCGTGGGGCGCTTCCACAATGAACACTGAAGCTTTCTTT.